The entry below gives a single T cell receptor beta chain sequence along with its context. The target antigen is unknown. This sample was taken from a study of PD-L1 blockade in urothelial cancer. Study in general: Patients began atezolizumab, 1,200 mg intravenously every 3 weeks, in 2014. Males with urothelial cancer arising in the bladder constituted about 90% of the roughly 30 patients. A median of approximately 150,000 T cells was found in the blood samples. Study-level findings and limits: Tumor-linked clones in blood grew more by 3 weeks in durable-benefit patients.

The CDR3 contains 15 residues. Using immunoSEQ multiplex PCR, the repertoire was profiled, and TCRdb retains in-frame clones only, with some absent. The repertoire includes around 60,000 clones, under 90% of them detected once, and 2.5% to 3.5% sits in the top ten. Time point noted: pretreatment peripheral blood. This clonotype was obtained from a man aged 65 to 85 with urothelial cancer. This sequence joins TRBV21-1 and TRBJ2-7; TRBD2, as called in the table, went unchecked against the DNA. TRBV21-1 counts as a pseudogene. The sample was PBMCs, taken around atezolizumab (anti-PD-L1) treatment. The CDR3 protein is CASSKGREGSYEQYF. The CDR3, as DNA: TGTGCCAGCAGCAAAGGTCGGGAGGGATCCTACGAGCAGTACTTC.